This TCR beta chain derives from a study of blood T cell repertoires in COVID-19. TCRdb keeps only in-frame clones here, not all; method: immunoSEQ multiplex PCR. The sample lists around 280,000 clones; approximately 83% were seen once. The J segment lost 15 bases and the V segment lost 7 bases, leaving 13 bases of the junction unmatched. The CDR3 runs 12 residues. Looked up from germline, CDR1 is LGHDT and CDR2 is YNNKEL (reference sequence). This chain joins TRBV3-1 (or the pseudogene TRBV3-2) and TRBJ2-3; 7 bases map to TRBD2. The material sequenced was peripheral blood. The TCR comes from a woman aged 25 to 39 who had recovered from COVID-19. The CDR3 coding sequence is TGTGCCAGCAAACCGGGACTAACACCCAAATATTTT. Translating gives CASKPGLTPKYF.